The 3 T cell receptor beta chains below were found in one sample sequenced in a study of T cell repertoires in cytomegalovirus infection. No antigen is known for these receptors. TCRdb reanalysed the reads using MiXCR and keeps one entry per CDR3 protein. The sample lists tens of thousands of distinct CDR3 sequences, approximately 40% seen once, with roughly 93% in the top ten. The sample was CD8+ T cells from cultured PBMCs, taken from culture after CMV antigen stimulation. These receptors all come from a human donor in good health (CMV status not recorded). Some clones in this sample may be carry-over from other donors' samples.

This clonotype was observed a handful of times. The chain has TRBV4-1 and TRBJ1-5; D gene ambiguous. Per the germline V gene, CDR1 is MGHRA and CDR2 is YSYEKL. CDR3 length equals 17 residues. The germline V and J ends were trimmed by 1 base and 0 bases, with 13 bases remaining between them. CDR3 in amino acids: CASSQVVVSNSNQPQHF. DNA for the CDR3: TGCGCCAGCAGCCAAGTCGTCGTCAGCAATAGCAATCAGCCCCAGCATTTT.

J is TRBJ2-7 and V is TRBV9, with a possible D match to TRBD2 (6 bases). The V gene's germline CDR1 is SGDLS and CDR2 YYNGEE. The CDR3 length is 16 residues. The V end was cut by 4 bases, the J end by 2 bases, with 19 bases between. The CDR3 nucleotides are TGTGCCAGCAGCCCCCGAGGCGGAGGGAACCCCTACGAGCAGTACTTC. Its translation: CASSPRGGGNPYEQYF.

The chain joins TRBV3-1 to TRBJ2-6; no reliable D call. Trimming stripped 0 bases from V and 2 bases from J, with 8 bases between. Germline V gives CDR1 LGHDT, CDR2 YNNKEL (reference sequence). The CDR3 runs to 16 residues. CDR3 residues: CASSQDRAAGANVLTF. CDR3 DNA: TGTGCCAGCAGCCAAGATAGGGCAGCTGGGGCCAACGTCCTGACTTTC.